These 25 T cell receptor beta chains originate from one sample sequenced in a study of T cell changes during pregnancy in multiple sclerosis. Sequencing used immunoSEQ multiplex PCR; TCRdb keeps in-frame clones, though not all of them. Of fewer than 45,000 clones detected, 89% appear once; the ten largest clones hold approximately 0.51%. This material consisted of CD4+ T cells from peripheral blood mononuclear cells, taken in the first trimester of pregnancy. These receptors originate from a female donor with multiple sclerosis, enrolled in a pregnancy study.

The rearrangement links TRBV4-3 to TRBJ1-3; weak D call: TRBD1 (5 bases). The V gene's germline CDR1 is LGHNA and CDR2 YSLEER. The V end was cut by 3 bases, the J end by 0 bases, with 18 bases between. This CDR3 contains 18 residues. CDR3 DNA sequence: TGCGCCAGCAGCCAGGTGGCGGGACGGGCTAGCTCTGGAAACACCATATATTTT. This gives the protein CASSQVAGRASSGNTIYF.

The chain carries TRBV18 and TRBJ2-2; D may be TRBD1 (7 bases). V gave up 0 bases and J gave up 5 bases, with 10 bases separating them. The length of the CDR3 is 15 residues. Germline assignment: CDR1 KGHSH and CDR2 LQKENI. DNA of the CDR3: TGTGCCAGCTCACCACCGCAGGGGGGTACCGGGGAGCTGTTTTTT. This gives the protein CASSPPQGGTGELFF. The whole variable domain, filled in from reference TRBV18 and TRBJ2-2, reads NAGVMQNPRHLVRRRGQEARLRCSPMKGHSHVYWYRQLPEEGLKFMVYLQKENIIDESGMPKERFSAEFPKEGPSILRIQQVVRGDSAAYFCASSPPQGGTGELFFGEGSRLTVL.

V usage is TRBV5-6 and J usage is TRBJ1-1; D call uncertain. CDR3 length: 13 residues. Trimming stripped 1 base from V and 2 bases from J, with 6 bases between. The germline gives CDR1 SGHDT, CDR2 YYEEEE. The CDR3 nucleotides are TGTGCCAGCAGCTTGTCCCCAAACACTGAAGCTTTCTTT. This gives the protein CASSLSPNTEAFF.

CDR3 sequence (DNA): TGTGCCAGCTCACCACGCAGGGGGCCTCAAACTGGAAACACCATATATTTT. Translated, it gives CASSPRRGPQTGNTIYF. The genes are TRBV18 and TRBJ1-3; 8 nucleotides line up with TRBD1. The CDR3 runs to 17 residues. Germline CDR1 KGHSH, CDR2 LQKENI. The V and J ends lost 1 base and 2 bases, in that order; junction bases with no gene match: 7.

This clone was seen only once. V usage is TRBV5-8 and J usage is TRBJ1-2; 7 nucleotides match TRBD1. This CDR3 is built from 14 residues. After removal of 2 bases from V and 5 bases from J, the junction contained 6 bases not matched to a gene. Germline CDR1 reads SGHTS; CDR2 reads YDEGEE. The CDR3 is CASSLATGPYGYTF. For the CDR3, the DNA is TGTGCCAGCAGCTTAGCGACAGGGCCATATGGCTACACCTTC.

This clone was counted only a few times. The DNA for the CDR3 is TGCAGCGTTGACGTTGGCGGGGGATACAATGAGCAGTTCTTC. Translating gives CSVDVGGGYNEQFF. The V and J genes are TRBV29-1 and TRBJ2-1, with 7 positions matching TRBD2. CDR3 length: 14 residues. V lost 3 bases to trimming and J lost 4 bases; unmatched junction nucleotides: 6. Germline values: CDR1 SQVTM, CDR2 ANQGSEA.

J is TRBJ1-1 and V is TRBV2, with D possibly being TRBD1 (5 bases). With 9 bases removed from V and 1 base from J, the gap between germline ends came to 9 bases. This CDR3 region has 12 residues. Germline CDR1 SNHLY, CDR2 FYNNEI. The CDR3 DNA is TGTGCCAGGCACCAGGGGAACACTGAAGCTTTCTTT. Translated: CARHQGNTEAFF.

The chain links TRBV18 to TRBJ2-5, with 9 bases that match TRBD1. The germline CDR1 and CDR2 sequences are KGHSH and LQKENI. V gave up 1 base and J gave up 1 base; unmatched junction bases: 4. The CDR3 extends over 16 amino acids. This CDR3 is CASSPRTGVTQETQYF. The DNA for the CDR3 is TGTGCCAGCTCACCACGGACAGGGGTAACCCAAGAGACCCAGTACTTC.

The V call is TRBV4-3, the J call TRBJ1-3; 7 bases map to TRBD1. The V gene end was trimmed by 0 bases and the J gene end by 0 bases; junction bases not matched to a gene: 2. This CDR3 has 16 amino acids. The V gene's germline CDR1 is LGHNA and CDR2 YSLEER. CDR3 sequence reads: CASSQDRDSSGNTIYF. CDR3 coding DNA: TGCGCCAGCAGCCAAGATCGGGACAGCTCTGGAAACACCATATATTTT.

The genes are TRBV6-5 and TRBJ1-2; D remains ambiguous. V was clipped by 0 bases and J by 3 bases, with 5 bases between them. Germline loops: CDR1 MNHEY, CDR2 SVGAGI. This CDR3 is 13 amino acids long. The CDR3 DNA sequence: TGTGCCAGCAGTTACTCACTAGACTATGGCTACACCTTC. It specifies CASSYSLDYGYTF.

This clone was observed a single time. The J gene is TRBJ1-4, the V gene TRBV19, with TRBD1 as a possible D gene (6 bases). V was clipped by 4 bases and J by 0 bases, with 12 bases between them. Germline assignment: CDR1 LNHDA and CDR2 SQIVND (reference sequence). The CDR3 consists of 16 residues. CDR3 loop: CASSRDTFATNEKLFF. CDR3 coding DNA: TGTGCCAGTAGTAGGGACACCTTTGCAACTAATGAAAAACTGTTTTTT.

The chain recombines TRBV6-1 with TRBJ1-5, with D maybe TRBD1 (5 bases). V was shortened by 3 bases and J by 8 bases, with 14 bases between the two germline ends. CDR1 MNHNS and CDR2 SASEGT come from the germline V gene. CDR3 length equals 14 residues. The CDR3 spells CASSEQGLQKPQHF. The CDR3 nucleotides read TGTGCCAGCAGTGAGCAGGGTTTACAGAAGCCCCAGCATTTT.

J is TRBJ1-1 and V is TRBV6-1, with a weak D call TRBD1 (6 bases). Germline V CDR1 and CDR2: MNHNS, SASEGT. V lost 7 bases and J lost 2, with 11 bases in between. CDR3 size: 13 residues. In DNA form, the CDR3 reads TGTGCCAGCATAGGGACAATCAACACTGAAGCTTTCTTT. This translates into CASIGTINTEAFF.

The chain's CDR3 is CASSETNGELFF. The CDR3, as DNA: TGTGCCAGCAGTGAAACAAACGGGGAGCTGTTTTTT. This chain connects TRBV6-1 to TRBJ2-2; D is ambiguous. The CDR3 length is 12 residues. Germline V gene sequence: CDR1 MNHNS, CDR2 SASEGT. The V and J ends lost 2 bases and 7 bases respectively, with 5 bases between them.

This chain joins TRBV2 and TRBJ1-2; possibly TRBD1 for D (5 bases). V dropped 1 base and J dropped 2 bases, with 11 bases sitting between them. This CDR3 spans 15 amino acids. Looked up from germline, CDR1 is SNHLY and CDR2 is FYNNEI. The CDR3 DNA follows: TGTGCCAGCAGTGAAGGGGGGGTACCAAACTATGGCTACACCTTC. It yields the protein CASSEGGVPNYGYTF.

This sequence joins TRBV18 and TRBJ2-5; no clear D gene. CDR1 and CDR2 from the germline V gene are KGHSH and LQKENI. Trimming removed 3 bases from V and 5 bases from J, with 10 bases in between. CDR3 size: 13 residues. The DNA for the CDR3 is TGTGCCAGCTCACCCTACCAGGCGGAGACCCAGTACTTC. Its protein product is CASSPYQAETQYF.

This chain uses TRBV19 with TRBJ2-2; D is perhaps TRBD2 (5 bases). This CDR3 contains 14 residues. The ends were cut back, 7 bases at V and 6 bases at J, with 15 bases in the middle. In germline, CDR1 is LNHDA, CDR2 SQIVND (reference sequence). The CDR3 DNA is TGTGCCAGTACAGGACTGAGTTCTCCCGGGGAGCTGTTTTTT. Amino acid sequence: CASTGLSSPGELFF.

The V gene is TRBV5-1, the J gene TRBJ1-3, with TRBD1 as a possible D gene (6 bases). The germline gives CDR1 SGHRS, CDR2 YFSETQ. The CDR3 extends over 17 amino acids. Deletions cut 0 bases from V and 3 bases from J, with 16 bases between. Here the CDR3 DNA reads TGCGCCAGCAGCTTGGAGCCAGCAGGGGCGGTTGGAAACACCATATATTTT. Translation gives CASSLEPAGAVGNTIYF.

The chain employs TRBV7-2 and TRBJ2-1; possibly TRBD1 for D (5 bases). The CDR3 covers 16 residues. Trimming removed 7 bases from V and 6 bases from J, with 22 bases in between. The germline V gene has CDR1 SGHTA and CDR2 FQGNSA. CDR3 amino acids: CASIIDMGKGVNEQFF. The CDR3 DNA follows: TGTGCCAGCATCATCGACATGGGGAAAGGGGTCAATGAGCAGTTCTTC.

The chain joins TRBV7-7 to TRBJ2-7; D may be TRBD1 (6 bases). From germline, CDR1 is SSHAT and CDR2 FNYEAQ (reference sequence). V was clipped by 5 bases and J by 2 bases, with 13 bases between them. The CDR3 runs to 14 residues. The CDR3 is CASSPIDRPYEQYF. The CDR3 nucleotides are TGTGCCAGCAGCCCTATCGACAGGCCCTACGAGCAGTACTTC.

This chain connects TRBV25-1 to TRBJ2-7; unclear D gene. The V gene's germline CDR1 is MGHDK and CDR2 SYGVNS. Trimming took 3 bases from V and 0 from J, leaving 12 bases between them. The CDR3 is 15 amino acids. This chain's CDR3 is CASSDHGASSYEQYF. The CDR3 DNA reads as TGTGCCAGCAGTGATCATGGAGCCAGCTCCTACGAGCAGTACTTC.

The V gene is TRBV4-2, the J gene TRBJ2-7, with a weak D call TRBD2 (5 bases). The germline V gene has CDR1 LGHNA and CDR2 YNFKEQ. V lost 0 bases to trimming and J lost 7 bases, with 19 bases between them. This CDR3 has 16 residues. For the CDR3, the DNA is TGTGCCAGCAGCCAAGATTATGCGGCTAGGTCGGGGGAGCAGTACTTC. Protein sequence: CASSQDYAARSGEQYF.

This clone was counted once. CDR3 bases: TGTGCCAGCAGCTTAGGGGCAGGGGGTGAGCAGTTCTTC. Amino acids: CASSLGAGGEQFF. The chain joins TRBV7-9 to TRBJ2-1; 7 nucleotides align to TRBD1. This CDR3 contains 13 residues. With 1 base clipped from V and 9 bases from J, the junction kept 3 bases outside the gene matches. Looked up from germline, CDR1 is SEHNR and CDR2 is FQNEAQ (reference sequence).

CDR3 bases: TGTGCCAGCAGCTCTCAGACAGGGGGGTTCAAGACCGGGGAGCTGTTTTTT. Its translation: CASSSQTGGFKTGELFF. The genes are TRBV5-4 and TRBJ2-2; 9 nucleotides align to TRBD1. V was pared by 3 bases and J by 5 bases, with 11 bases of the junction left unmatched. CDR1 is SGHNT, CDR2 YYREEE, per germline (reference sequence). The CDR3 is 17 amino acids.

The chain joins TRBV13 to TRBJ1-2; possibly TRBD1 for D (6 bases). V was cut by 4 bases and J by 4 bases, with 22 bases left in between. This CDR3 spans 17 amino acids. CDR1 and CDR2 from the germline V gene are PRHDT and FYEKMQ (reference sequence). Written as DNA, the CDR3 is TGTGCCAGCAGCTCCGGGACCTTAGAGGGAGGGGGCTATGGCTACACCTTC. Translating gives CASSSGTLEGGGYGYTF.